These 14 T cell receptor beta chains came from one sample sequenced in a study of cytomegalovirus exposure and HLA in healthy donors. PCR primers comprised 60 Vbeta and 13 Jbeta primers. TCRdb keeps only in-frame clones here, not all; method: immunoSEQ multiplex PCR. The data show about 190,000 clones, with about three quarters seen just once and approximately 2% held by the top ten. The sample consisted of PBMCs. The receptors shown here come from a woman aged 30 to 39 in good health and CMV-seropositive.

The V gene is TRBV7-9, the J gene TRBJ2-1; 7 positions match TRBD2. The germline V gene has CDR1 SEHNR and CDR2 FQNEAQ (reference sequence). CDR3 length equals 15 residues. Trimming took 1 base from V and 3 from J; bases not matched to a gene: 3. Written as DNA, the CDR3 is TGTGCCAGCAGCTTAGAGGGACTACACTACAATGAGCAGTTCTTC. Its protein product is CASSLEGLHYNEQFF.

The chain carries TRBV7-3 and TRBJ1-1; D may be TRBD1 (5 bases). The CDR3 runs 13 residues. Between the trimmed V and J ends, which lost 5 bases and 7 bases, there was a span of 14 bases. Germline loops: CDR1 SGHTA, CDR2 FQGTGA. In nucleotides, the CDR3 is TGTGCCAGCAGCATAGACAGTTACAGTGAAGCTTTCTTT. This encodes CASSIDSYSEAFF.

J is TRBJ2-1 and V is TRBV4-3; weak D call: TRBD2 (5 bases). V was pared by 0 bases and J by 8 bases, with 8 bases between. The length of the CDR3 is 13 residues. Per germline, CDR1 LGHNA and CDR2 YSLEER. CDR3 protein: CASSQERAYEQFF. Written as DNA, the CDR3 is TGCGCCAGCAGCCAAGAGAGGGCATATGAGCAGTTCTTC.

The J gene is TRBJ2-3, the V gene TRBV28; 12 bases are shared with TRBD2. V shed 7 bases, J shed 0 bases, and the junction held 2 bases outside the gene matches. The CDR3 is 15 residues long. The germline gives CDR1 MDHEN, CDR2 SYDVKM. The CDR3 DNA reads as TGTGCCAGCATCGGACTAGCGGGGAGCACAGATACGCAGTATTTT. Its translation is CASIGLAGSTDTQYF.

The rearrangement links TRBV27 to TRBJ2-1; D possibly corresponds to TRBD1 (5 bases). The V end was cut by 4 bases, the J end by 4 bases, with 20 bases between. CDR1 and CDR2 (germline): MNHEY, SMNVEV (reference sequence). CDR3 length: 17 residues. The CDR3 nucleotides are TGTGCCAGCAGTTCAAGGGGCACCCCGGTGAGTTACAATGAGCAGTTCTTC. This sequence encodes CASSSRGTPVSYNEQFF.

This clone was seen only a few times. The chain links TRBV2 to TRBJ2-3; unclear D gene. The germline V and J ends were trimmed by 3 bases and 2 bases, with 12 bases remaining between them. In germline, CDR1 is SNHLY, CDR2 FYNNEI. The CDR3 sequence is 15 residues long. The CDR3, as DNA: TGTGCCAGCAGTGACGCTAGTAGGTTCACAGATACGCAGTATTTT. As protein: CASSDASRFTDTQYF. Full variable domain (remainder filled in from reference TRBV2 and TRBJ2-3): EPEVTQTPSHQVTQMGQEVILRCVPISNHLYFYWYRQILGQKVEFLVSFYNNEISEKSEIFDDQFSVERPDGSNFTLKIRSTKLEDSAMYFCASSDASRFTDTQYFGPGTRLTVL.

The J gene is TRBJ1-1, the V gene TRBV11-1; 7 bases match TRBD1. CDR3 size: 16 residues. V shed 0 bases and J 1 base; nucleotides not matched to a gene: 5. CDR1 is SGHAT and CDR2 is FQDESV in the germline V gene (reference sequence). The CDR3 sequence: CASSLAGRGRNTEAFF. As DNA, the CDR3 is TGTGCCAGCAGCTTAGCTGGCAGGGGGAGGAACACTGAAGCTTTCTTT.

This sequence joins TRBV28 and TRBJ1-1; D perhaps matches TRBD1 (6 bases). Trimming stripped 7 bases from V and 5 bases from J, with 20 bases between. Germline loops: CDR1 MDHEN, CDR2 SYDVKM. The CDR3 extends over 15 amino acids. CDR3 sequence reads: CASTLSRGGRTEAFF. The CDR3, as DNA: TGTGCCAGCACCCTTTCGCGGGGGGGCAGGACTGAAGCTTTCTTT. Full variable domain (remainder filled in from reference TRBV28 and TRBJ1-1): DVKVTQSSRYLVKRTGEKVFLECVQDMDHENMFWYRQDPGLGLRLIYFSYDVKMKEKGDIPEGYSVSREKKERFSLILESASTNQTSMYLCASTLSRGGRTEAFFGQGTRLTVV.

The chain couples TRBV7-2 to TRBJ1-6, with unresolved D. V lost 1 base, J lost 7 bases, and 8 bases lay in between. The CDR3 spans 14 residues. The germline CDR1 and CDR2 sequences are SGHTA and FQGNSA. CDR3 bases: TGTGCCAGCAGCTTAGGGCAGGAAAATTCACCCCTCCACTTT. It specifies CASSLGQENSPLHF.

The chain joins TRBV7-8 to TRBJ2-4, with 7 bases lining up with TRBD2. This CDR3 has 17 amino acids. V gave up 2 bases and J gave up 1 base; unmatched junction bases: 8. Germline values: CDR1 SGHVS, CDR2 FQNEAQ. This chain's CDR3 is CASSLQAAGVAKNIQYF. In DNA form, the CDR3 reads TGTGCCAGCAGCTTACAGGCCGCGGGAGTTGCCAAAAACATTCAGTACTTC.

The genes are TRBV2 and TRBJ2-2, with 8 positions matching TRBD1. Germline V gene data show CDR1 as SNHLY and CDR2 as FYNNEI. J gave up 5 bases and V 5 bases, and 10 bases lay outside the gene matches. The CDR3 has 16 residues. DNA for the CDR3: TGTGCCAGCAGTAAAGACAGGGGTGATGGTACCGGGGAGCTGTTTTTT. Amino acids: CASSKDRGDGTGELFF.

The CDR3 loop reads CASSFGGRTNTEAFF. The CDR3, as DNA: TGTGCCAGCAGCTTCGGGGGGCGAACGAACACTGAAGCTTTCTTT. The chain carries TRBV5-6 and TRBJ1-1; D may be TRBD1 (6 bases). The CDR3 spans 15 residues. Trimming took 2 bases from V and 1 from J, leaving 12 bases between them. Germline V gives CDR1 SGHDT, CDR2 YYEEEE.

The sample holds a few counts of this clone. The chain is built from TRBV7-6 and TRBJ1-2; the match to TRBD1 covers 7 bases. Germline CDR1 reads SGHVS; CDR2 reads FNYEAQ. This CDR3 contains 17 residues. Trimming cost V 1 base and J 4 bases; bases outside gene matches: 12. This chain's CDR3 is CASSLDHRTGDIYGYTF. DNA for the CDR3: TGTGCCAGCAGCTTAGATCACCGGACAGGCGACATCTATGGCTACACCTTC. The entire variable domain, with the rest obtained from reference TRBV7-6 and TRBJ1-2, is as follows: GAGVSQSPRYKVTKRGQDVALRCDPISGHVSLYWYRQALGQGPEFLTYFNYEAQQDKSGLPNDRFSAERPEGSISTLTIQRTEQRDSAMYRCASSLDHRTGDIYGYTFGSGTRLTVV.

The V gene is TRBV30, the J gene TRBJ2-7; 8 bases map to TRBD2. With V trimmed by 0 bases and J by 7 bases, 5 bases remained unmatched. The CDR3 contains 13 residues. Per the germline V gene, CDR1 is GTSNPN and CDR2 is SVGIG (reference sequence). The CDR3 is CAWSVTSGPEQYF. CDR3 nucleotides: TGTGCCTGGAGTGTTACTAGCGGTCCGGAGCAGTACTTC.